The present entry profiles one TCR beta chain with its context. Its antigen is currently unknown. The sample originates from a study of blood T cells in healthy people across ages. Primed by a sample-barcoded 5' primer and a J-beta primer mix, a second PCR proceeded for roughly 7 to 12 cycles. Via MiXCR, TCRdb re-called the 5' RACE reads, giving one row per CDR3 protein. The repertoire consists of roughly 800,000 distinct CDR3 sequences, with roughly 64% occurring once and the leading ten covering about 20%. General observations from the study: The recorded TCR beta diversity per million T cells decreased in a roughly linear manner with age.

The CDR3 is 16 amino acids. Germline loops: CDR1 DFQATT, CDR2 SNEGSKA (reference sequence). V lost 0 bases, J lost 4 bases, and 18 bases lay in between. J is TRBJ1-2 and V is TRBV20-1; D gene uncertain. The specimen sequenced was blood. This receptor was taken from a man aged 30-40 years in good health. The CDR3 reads CSARDDFGNPGYGYTF. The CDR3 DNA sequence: TGCAGTGCTAGAGATGACTTTGGGAATCCGGGCTATGGCTACACCTTC.